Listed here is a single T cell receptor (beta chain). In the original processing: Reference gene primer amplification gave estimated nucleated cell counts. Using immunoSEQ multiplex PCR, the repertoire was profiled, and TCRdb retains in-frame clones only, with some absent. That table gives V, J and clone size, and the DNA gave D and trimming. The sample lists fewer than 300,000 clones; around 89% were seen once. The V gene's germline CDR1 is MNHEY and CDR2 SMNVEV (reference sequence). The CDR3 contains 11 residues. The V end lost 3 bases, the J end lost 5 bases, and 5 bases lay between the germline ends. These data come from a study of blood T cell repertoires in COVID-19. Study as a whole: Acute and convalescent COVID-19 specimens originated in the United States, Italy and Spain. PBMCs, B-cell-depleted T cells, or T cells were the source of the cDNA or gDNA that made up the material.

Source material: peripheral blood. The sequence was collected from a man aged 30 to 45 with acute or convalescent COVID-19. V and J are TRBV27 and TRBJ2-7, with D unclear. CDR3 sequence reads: CASSFADEQYF. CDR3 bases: TGTGCCAGCAGTTTCGCGGACGAGCAGTACTTC.